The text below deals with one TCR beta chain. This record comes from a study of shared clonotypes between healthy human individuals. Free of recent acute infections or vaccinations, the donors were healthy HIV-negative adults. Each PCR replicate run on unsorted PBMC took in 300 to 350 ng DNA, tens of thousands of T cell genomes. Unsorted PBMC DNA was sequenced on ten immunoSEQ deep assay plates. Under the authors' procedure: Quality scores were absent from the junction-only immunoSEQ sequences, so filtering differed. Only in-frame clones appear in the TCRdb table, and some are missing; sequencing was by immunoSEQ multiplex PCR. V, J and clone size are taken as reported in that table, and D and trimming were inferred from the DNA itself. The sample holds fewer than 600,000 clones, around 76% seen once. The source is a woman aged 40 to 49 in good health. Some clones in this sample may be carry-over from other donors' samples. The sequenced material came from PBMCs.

CDR3: CASSSVVAKNIQYF. In DNA, the CDR3 is TGTGCCAGCAGCTCAGTGGTAGCCAAAAACATTCAGTACTTC. V gene TRBV11-2 combines with J gene TRBJ2-4, with no clear D. Per the germline V gene, CDR1 is SGHAT and CDR2 is FQNNGV. V was shortened by 4 bases and J by 0 bases, with 7 bases between the two germline ends. CDR3 length equals 14 residues.